This entry lists 3 T cell receptor beta chains sequenced from one sample in a study of control samples from healthy donors and cancer patients. Assay: immunoSEQ multiplex PCR; the TCRdb copy retains only in-frame clones and omits some. The data contain more than 95,000 clones, around 87% of them seen just once; the ten biggest clones take up about 2.7%. Sequencing was carried out using blood. The receptor set was obtained from a man between 60 and 75 years old in good health.

The rearrangement uses TRBV10-3 and TRBJ2-7; the D gene is possibly TRBD2 (5 bases). Trimming stripped 5 bases from V and 6 bases from J, with 8 bases between. Looked up from germline, CDR1 is ENHRY and CDR2 is SYGVKD. The CDR3 has 11 residues. CDR3 nucleotide sequence: TGTGCCATCAGTACCGGACTCGAGCAGTACTTC. Translating gives CAISTGLEQYF.

The J gene is TRBJ2-2, the V gene TRBV7-2; 8 positions agree with TRBD1. CDR1 is SGHTA, CDR2 FQGNSA, per germline. V shed 8 bases, J shed 6 bases, and the junction held 8 bases outside the gene matches. The CDR3 has 14 amino acids. CDR3 region: CASRQGMSSGELFF. Written as DNA, the CDR3 is TGTGCCAGCCGACAGGGGATGAGTTCCGGGGAGCTGTTTTTT.

The genes are TRBV3-1 (or the pseudogene TRBV3-2) and TRBJ1-2; possibly TRBD1 for D (5 bases). Trimming shortened V by 1 base and J by 8 bases, and 11 bases separated the two germline ends. Germline CDR1 and CDR2: LGHDT and YNNKEL (reference sequence). The CDR3 runs 13 residues. CDR3 region: CASSQGRGRGYTF. CDR3 in DNA: TGTGCCAGCAGCCAAGGTAGGGGACGGGGCTACACCTTC.